This T cell receptor beta chain was sequenced during a study of vaccination effects on CD4 cells after COVID-19. Study-level information: Wells containing 1.5 million to 2 million PBMC each were cultured with approximately 9.7 IU/ml IL-2 and 10 ug/ml peptides.

V shed 5 bases, J shed 2 bases, and the junction held 6 bases outside the gene matches. From germline, CDR1 is SEHNR and CDR2 FQNEAQ (reference sequence). There are 15 residues in the CDR3. With regard to this clone: The antigen is undetermined.

Study-level findings and limits: Only 1 of 255 vaccine-induced clones from healthy vaccinees cross-reacted with common cold coronaviruses.

Here immunoSEQ multiplex PCR was the method, and the copy in TCRdb shows in-frame clones only, minus some. The sample has fewer than 55,000 clones, 70% seen once. Once cultured for approximately 10 days, the cells underwent separation to obtain CD4+ T cells. Each participant was given two doses of one vaccine (BNT162b2 or mRNA-1273). This rearrangement joins TRBV7-9 to TRBJ2-7; the match to TRBD1 covers 10 bases. This receptor was obtained from a human donor who received a COVID-19 vaccine. The input for sequencing was CD4+ T cells from PBMCs cultured without peptide, taken after COVID-19 vaccination. The CDR3 region has the DNA TGTGCCAGCAGCGCAAGAGGGACAGGGGCCTACGAGCAGTACTTC. The encoded protein is CASSARGTGAYEQYF. Looking up the rest from reference TRBV7-9 and TRBJ2-7 gives the full variable domain: DTGVSQNPRHKITKRGQNVTFRCDPISEHNRLYWYRQTLGQGPEFLTYFQNEAQLEKSRLLSDRFSAERPKGSFSTLEIQRTEQGDSAMYLCASSARGTGAYEQYFGPGTRLTVT.